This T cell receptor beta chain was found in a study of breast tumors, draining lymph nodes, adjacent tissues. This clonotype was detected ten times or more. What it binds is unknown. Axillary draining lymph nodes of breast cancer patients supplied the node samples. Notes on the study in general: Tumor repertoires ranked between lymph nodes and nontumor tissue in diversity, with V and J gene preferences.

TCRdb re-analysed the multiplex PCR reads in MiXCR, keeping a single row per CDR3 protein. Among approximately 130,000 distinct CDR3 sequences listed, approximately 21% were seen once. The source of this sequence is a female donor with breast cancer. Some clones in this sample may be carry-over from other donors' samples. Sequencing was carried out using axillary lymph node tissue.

The CDR3 nucleotides read TGTGCCAGCAATAGGGACGAAGAACTGTTTTTT. It yields the protein CASNRDEELFF. The chain is built from TRBV6-6 and TRBJ1-4; perhaps TRBD1 as D (5 bases). This CDR3 comprises 11 residues. Trimming removed 7 bases from V and 12 bases from J, with 12 bases in between. The V gene's germline CDR1 is MNHNY and CDR2 SVGAGI (reference sequence).